Shown below are 10 T cell receptor beta chains from a single sample sequenced in a study of blood T cell repertoires in COVID-19. The protocol was immunoSEQ multiplex PCR, while the TCRdb copy is restricted to in-frame clones and leaves out a portion. The sample has approximately 6,600 clones; 85% to 90% are singletons. Sequenced: peripheral blood. These receptors were taken from an elderly man with active COVID-19.

This sequence joins TRBV12-2 and TRBJ2-3; the table's TRBD1 call for D was not verified on the DNA. TRBV12-2 is flagged as a pseudogene. The CDR3 is 17 amino acids. This chain's CDR3 is CASRQRDRSGGTDTQYF. The DNA of the CDR3 is TGTGCAAGTCGCCAAAGGGACAGGTCAGGGGGCACAGATACGCAGTATTTT.

The chain employs TRBV6-6 and TRBJ1-2, with D uncertain. V lost 6 bases to trimming and J lost 4 bases, with 18 bases between them. CDR3 length: 15 residues. Per the germline V gene, CDR1 is MNHNY and CDR2 is SVGAGI (reference sequence). The CDR3 sequence: CASRPPEPRPYGYTF. The CDR3 region has the DNA TGTGCCAGCAGACCTCCGGAGCCCCGACCCTATGGCTACACCTTC.

This clone was detected once. The chain uses TRBV24-1 and TRBJ2-3, with TRBD1 matching 7 bases. Germline-derived CDR1 and CDR2 are KGHDR and SFDVKD. The V gene end was trimmed by 1 base and the J gene end by 0 bases; junction bases not matched to a gene: 12. This CDR3 has 19 residues. CDR3 loop: CATSDFRNLGTASTDTQYF. CDR3 nucleotide sequence: TGTGCCACCAGTGATTTTCGCAACCTCGGGACAGCAAGCACAGATACGCAGTATTTT.

This clone was seen once. The chain combines TRBV19 with TRBJ2-7; 11 bases are shared with TRBD2. Germline CDR1 and CDR2: LNHDA and SQIVND (reference sequence). V dropped 10 bases and J dropped 2; count of bases not matched to a gene: 4. The CDR3 covers 13 residues. The CDR3 is CATRLAGTYEQYF. The CDR3 coding sequence is TGTGCCACACGACTAGCGGGGACCTACGAGCAGTACTTC.

This sequence joins TRBV28 and TRBJ1-1, with no clear D. V lost 3 bases to trimming and J lost 6 bases, with 11 bases between them. Germline V gene sequence: CDR1 MDHEN, CDR2 SYDVKM. The CDR3 has 13 amino acids. The CDR3 region is CASSLPGIPEAFF. For the CDR3, the DNA is TGTGCCAGCAGTTTGCCGGGGATCCCTGAAGCTTTCTTT.

The chain recombines TRBV6-5 with TRBJ2-3; 9 positions agree with TRBD1. Germline CDR1 and CDR2: MNHEY and SVGAGI. The CDR3 covers 15 residues. V trimming: 6 bases; J trimming: 4 bases; junction bases outside the gene matches: 8. CDR3 amino acids: CASRPRQGGADTQYF. CDR3 DNA sequence: TGTGCCAGCAGGCCGCGACAGGGGGGAGCAGATACGCAGTATTTT.

This clone was counted once. The J gene is TRBJ1-5, the V gene TRBV27; tentatively, D is TRBD1 (6 bases). The CDR3 is made up of 13 amino acids. CDR1 and CDR2 (germline): MNHEY, SMNVEV (reference sequence). Trimming took off 5 bases at V and 6 bases at J, with 11 bases between the two ends. CDR3 amino acids: CASSQQGGQPQHF. The DNA for the CDR3 is TGTGCCAGCAGTCAACAGGGTGGTCAGCCCCAGCATTTT.

The CDR3 DNA reads as TGTGCCAGCAGTTACCGGCTAGCGGGGTCCACAGATACGCAGTATTTT. It yields the protein CASSYRLAGSTDTQYF. The chain is built from TRBV6-5 and TRBJ2-3, with TRBD2 identical over 9 bases. This CDR3 has 16 amino acids. Germline V gene sequence: CDR1 MNHEY, CDR2 SVGAGI. V dropped 2 bases and J dropped 2; count of bases not matched to a gene: 5.

J is TRBJ2-7 and V is TRBV4-3; no firm D call. Trimming took off 2 bases at V and 0 bases at J, with 8 bases between the two ends. This CDR3 is built from 14 residues. The germline CDR1 and CDR2 sequences are LGHNA and YSLEER. In nucleotides, the CDR3 is TGCGCCAGCAGCCAACCAGTCAGCTCCTACGAGCAGTACTTC. Protein product: CASSQPVSSYEQYF.

The chain joins TRBV19 to TRBJ1-2; 9 nucleotides align to TRBD1. The CDR3 extends over 16 amino acids. Germline CDR1 is LNHDA and CDR2 is SQIVND (reference sequence). Losses at the gene ends were 4 bases for V and 4 bases for J; bases not matched to a gene: 10. The CDR3 loop is CASSNRQGVGSYGYTF. The CDR3 DNA sequence: TGTGCCAGTAGTAACCGACAGGGGGTGGGGAGCTATGGCTACACCTTC.